The T cell receptor beta chain described here comes from a study of T cells in localized non-small cell lung cancer. The data were produced by immunoSEQ multiplex PCR, yet TCRdb's version contains in-frame clones alone and is incomplete. Of fewer than 50,000 clones listed, 65% to 90% were seen once; the top ten hold roughly 8.5%. Study-level points and caveats: Appearing in adjacent lung were a median roughly 60 of the top 100 tumor clones.

Between the trimmed V and J ends, which lost 2 bases and 5 bases, there was a span of 7 bases. The length of the CDR3 is 13 residues. CDR1 and CDR2 from the germline V gene are SGDLS and YYNGEE. Details on this clone: Its target is not known.

The sample here was PBMCs, taken before any cancer treatment. The rearrangement joins TRBV9 to TRBJ2-2; tentative D call: TRBD1 (6 bases). This clonotype originated in a man aged 40 to 70 with stage II lung adenocarcinoma. CDR3 amino acids: CASSVQGTGELFF. The CDR3 nucleotides are TGTGCCAGCAGCGTCCAGGGGACCGGGGAGCTGTTTTTT. The full variable domain, completed using reference TRBV9 and TRBJ2-2, is DSGVTQTPKHLITATGQRVTLRCSPRSGDLSVYWYQQSLDQGLQFLIQYYNGEERAKGNILERFSAQQFPDLHSELNLSSLELGDSALYFCASSVQGTGELFFGEGSRLTVL.